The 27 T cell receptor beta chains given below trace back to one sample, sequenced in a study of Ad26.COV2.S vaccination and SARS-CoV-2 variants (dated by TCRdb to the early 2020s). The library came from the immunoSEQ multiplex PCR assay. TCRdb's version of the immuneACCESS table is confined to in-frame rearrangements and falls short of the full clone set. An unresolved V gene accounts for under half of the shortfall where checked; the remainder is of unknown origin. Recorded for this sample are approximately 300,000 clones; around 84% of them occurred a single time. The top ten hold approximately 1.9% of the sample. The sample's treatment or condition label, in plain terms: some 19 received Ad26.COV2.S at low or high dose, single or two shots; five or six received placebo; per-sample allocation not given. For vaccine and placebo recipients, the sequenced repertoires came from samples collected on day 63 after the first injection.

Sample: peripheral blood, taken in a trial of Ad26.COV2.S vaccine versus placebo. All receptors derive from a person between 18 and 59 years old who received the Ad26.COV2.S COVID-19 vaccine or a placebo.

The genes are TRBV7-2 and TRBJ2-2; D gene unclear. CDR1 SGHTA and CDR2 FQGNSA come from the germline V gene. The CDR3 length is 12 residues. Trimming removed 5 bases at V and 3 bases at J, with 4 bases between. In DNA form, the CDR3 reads TGTGCCAGCAGCCAGTACACCGGGGAGCTGTTTTTT. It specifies CASSQYTGELFF.

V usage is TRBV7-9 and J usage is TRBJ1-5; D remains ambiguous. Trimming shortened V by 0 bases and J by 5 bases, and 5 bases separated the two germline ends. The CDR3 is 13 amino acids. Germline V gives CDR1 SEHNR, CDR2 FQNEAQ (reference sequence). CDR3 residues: CASSLAADQPQHF. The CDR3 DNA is TGTGCCAGCAGCTTAGCGGCCGATCAGCCCCAGCATTTT.

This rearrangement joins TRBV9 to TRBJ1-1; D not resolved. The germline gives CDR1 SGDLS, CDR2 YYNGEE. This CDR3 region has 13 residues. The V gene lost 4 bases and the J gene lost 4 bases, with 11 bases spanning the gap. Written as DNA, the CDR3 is TGTGCCAGCAGCCTCCAGGTGGCCACTGAAGCTTTCTTT. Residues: CASSLQVATEAFF.

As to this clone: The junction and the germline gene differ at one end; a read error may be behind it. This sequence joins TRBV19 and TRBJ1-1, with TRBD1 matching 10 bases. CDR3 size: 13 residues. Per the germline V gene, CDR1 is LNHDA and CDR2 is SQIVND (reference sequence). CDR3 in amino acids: CATRQGAGTEVFF. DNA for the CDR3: TGTGCCACCCGACAGGGGGCAGGAACTGAAGTTTTCTTT.

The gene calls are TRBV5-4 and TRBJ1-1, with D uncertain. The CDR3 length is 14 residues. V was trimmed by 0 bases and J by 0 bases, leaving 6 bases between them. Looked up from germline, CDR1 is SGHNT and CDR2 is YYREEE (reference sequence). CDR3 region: CASSLDSMNTEAFF. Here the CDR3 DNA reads TGTGCCAGCAGCTTGGACAGTATGAACACTGAAGCTTTCTTT.

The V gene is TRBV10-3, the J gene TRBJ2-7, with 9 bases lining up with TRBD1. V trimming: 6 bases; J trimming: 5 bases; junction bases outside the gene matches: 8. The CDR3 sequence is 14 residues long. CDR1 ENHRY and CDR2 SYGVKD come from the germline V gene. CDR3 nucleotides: TGTGCCATCAGCCCCGGGACAGGGTTCCACGAGCAGTACTTC. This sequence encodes CAISPGTGFHEQYF.

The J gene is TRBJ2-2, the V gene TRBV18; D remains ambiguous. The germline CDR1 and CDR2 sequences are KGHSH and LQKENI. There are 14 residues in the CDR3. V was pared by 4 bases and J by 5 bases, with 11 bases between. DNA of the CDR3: TGTGCCAGCTCACTCAAGGACGGGACCGGGGAGCTGTTTTTT. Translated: CASSLKDGTGELFF.

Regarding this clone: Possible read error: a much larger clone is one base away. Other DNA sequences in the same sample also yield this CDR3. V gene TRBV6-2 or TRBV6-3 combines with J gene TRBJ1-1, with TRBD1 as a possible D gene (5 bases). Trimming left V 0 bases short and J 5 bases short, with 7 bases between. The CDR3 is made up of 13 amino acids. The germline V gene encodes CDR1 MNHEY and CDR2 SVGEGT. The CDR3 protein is CASSYSPGTEAFF. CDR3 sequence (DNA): TGTGCCAGCAGTTACTCGCCAGGGACTGAAGCTTTCTTT.

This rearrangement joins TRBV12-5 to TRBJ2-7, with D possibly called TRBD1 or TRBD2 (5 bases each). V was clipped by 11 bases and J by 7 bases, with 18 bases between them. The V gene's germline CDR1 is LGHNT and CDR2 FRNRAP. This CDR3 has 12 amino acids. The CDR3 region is CAAGDPPWEQYF. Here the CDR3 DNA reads TGTGCTGCCGGGGACCCGCCTTGGGAGCAGTACTTC.

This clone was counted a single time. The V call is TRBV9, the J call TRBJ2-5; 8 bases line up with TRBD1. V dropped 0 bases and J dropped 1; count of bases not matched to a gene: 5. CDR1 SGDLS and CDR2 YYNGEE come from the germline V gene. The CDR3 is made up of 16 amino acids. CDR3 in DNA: TGTGCCAGCAGCGTAGATCCGGACAGGGCCCAAGAGACCCAGTACTTC. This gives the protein CASSVDPDRAQETQYF.

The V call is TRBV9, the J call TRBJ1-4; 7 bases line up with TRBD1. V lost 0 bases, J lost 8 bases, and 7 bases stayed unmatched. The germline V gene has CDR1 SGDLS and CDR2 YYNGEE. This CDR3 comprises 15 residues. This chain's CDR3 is CASSVAPGQREKLFF. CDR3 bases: TGTGCCAGCAGCGTAGCACCGGGACAGCGCGAAAAACTGTTTTTT.

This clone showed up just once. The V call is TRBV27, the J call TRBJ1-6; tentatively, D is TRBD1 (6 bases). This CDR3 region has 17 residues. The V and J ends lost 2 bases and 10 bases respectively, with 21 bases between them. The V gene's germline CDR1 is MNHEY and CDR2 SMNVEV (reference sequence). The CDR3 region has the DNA TGTGCCAGCAGTTTAAACCTCTACACCACAGGGCTCTCACCCCTCCACTTT. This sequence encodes CASSLNLYTTGLSPLHF.

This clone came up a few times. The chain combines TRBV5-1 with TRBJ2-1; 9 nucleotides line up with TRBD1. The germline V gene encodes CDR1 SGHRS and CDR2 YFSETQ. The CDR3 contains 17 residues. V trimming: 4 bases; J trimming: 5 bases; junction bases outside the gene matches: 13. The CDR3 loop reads CASSLQGQGRGDNEQFF. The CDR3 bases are TGCGCCAGCAGCCTACAGGGACAGGGACGGGGCGACAATGAGCAGTTCTTC. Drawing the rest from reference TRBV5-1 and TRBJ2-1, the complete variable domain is KAGVTQTPRYLIKTRGQQVTLSCSPISGHRSVSWYQQTPGQGLQFLFEYFSETQRNKGNFPGRFSGRQFSNSRSEMNVSTLELGDSALYLCASSLQGQGRGDNEQFFGPGTRLTVL.

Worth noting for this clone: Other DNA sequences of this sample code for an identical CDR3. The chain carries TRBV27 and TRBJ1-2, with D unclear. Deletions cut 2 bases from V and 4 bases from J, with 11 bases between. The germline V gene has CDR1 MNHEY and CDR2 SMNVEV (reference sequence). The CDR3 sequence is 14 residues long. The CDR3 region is CASSLNRVGYGYTF. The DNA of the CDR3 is TGTGCCAGCAGTTTAAACCGGGTCGGCTATGGCTACACCTTC.

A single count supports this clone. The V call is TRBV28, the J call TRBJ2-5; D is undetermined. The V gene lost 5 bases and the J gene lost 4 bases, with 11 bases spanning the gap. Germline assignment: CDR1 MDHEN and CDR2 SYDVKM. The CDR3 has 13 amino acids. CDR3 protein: CASSPPPRETQYF. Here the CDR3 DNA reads TGTGCCAGCAGTCCGCCGCCAAGAGAGACCCAGTACTTC.

CDR3 coding DNA: TGTGCCAGCAGTACCGGGACAGTCGGGGGCACAGATACGCAGTATTTT. Its protein product is CASSTGTVGGTDTQYF. The V call is TRBV7-9, the J call TRBJ2-3; 7 bases are shared with TRBD1. V trimming: 6 bases; J trimming: 1 base; junction bases outside the gene matches: 10. Germline CDR1 is SEHNR and CDR2 is FQNEAQ (reference sequence). This CDR3 has 16 amino acids.

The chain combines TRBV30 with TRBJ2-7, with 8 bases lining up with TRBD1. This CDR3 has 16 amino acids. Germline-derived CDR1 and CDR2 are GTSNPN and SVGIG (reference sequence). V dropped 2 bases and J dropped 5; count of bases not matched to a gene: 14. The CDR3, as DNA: TGTGCCTGGAGTTCCCGGACAGGGACCATACATCACGAGCAGTACTTC. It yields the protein CAWSSRTGTIHHEQYF. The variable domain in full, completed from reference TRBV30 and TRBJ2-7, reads SQTIHQWPATLVQPVGSPLSLECTVEGTSNPNLYWYRQAAGRGLQLLFYSVGIGQISSEVPQNLSASRPQDRQFILSSKKLLLSDSGFYLCAWSSRTGTIHHEQYFGPGTRLTVT.

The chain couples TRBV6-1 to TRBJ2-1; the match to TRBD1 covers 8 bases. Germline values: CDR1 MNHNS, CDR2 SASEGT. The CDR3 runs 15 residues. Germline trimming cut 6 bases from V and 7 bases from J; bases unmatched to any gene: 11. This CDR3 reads CASSGGQDWANEQFF. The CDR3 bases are TGTGCCAGCAGCGGGGGACAGGATTGGGCGAATGAGCAGTTCTTC.

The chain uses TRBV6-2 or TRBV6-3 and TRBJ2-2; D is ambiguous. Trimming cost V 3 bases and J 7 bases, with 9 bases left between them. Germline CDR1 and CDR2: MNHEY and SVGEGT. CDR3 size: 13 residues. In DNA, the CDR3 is TGTGCCAGCAGTTATTTCATCGGCGGGGAGCTGTTTTTT. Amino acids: CASSYFIGGELFF.

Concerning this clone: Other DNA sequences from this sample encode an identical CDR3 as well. This CDR3 is CASSRGANTEAFF. As DNA, the CDR3 is TGTGCCAGCAGTCGGGGGGCGAACACTGAAGCTTTCTTT. The rearrangement links TRBV6-2 or TRBV6-3 to TRBJ1-1; TRBD1 is a possible D gene (6 bases). Germline CDR1 and CDR2: MNHEY and SVGEGT. The CDR3 is 13 amino acids. V was clipped by 5 bases and J by 1 base, with 8 bases between them.

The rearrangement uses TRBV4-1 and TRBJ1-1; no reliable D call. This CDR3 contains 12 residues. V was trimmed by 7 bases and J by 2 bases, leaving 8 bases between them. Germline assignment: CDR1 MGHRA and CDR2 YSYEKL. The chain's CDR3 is CASTGLNTEAFF. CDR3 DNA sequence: TGCGCCAGCACCGGGCTAAACACTGAAGCTTTCTTT.

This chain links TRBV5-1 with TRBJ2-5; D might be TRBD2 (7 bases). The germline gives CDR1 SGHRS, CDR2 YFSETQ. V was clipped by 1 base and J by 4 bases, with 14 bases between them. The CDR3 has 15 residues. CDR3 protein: CASSLWGGEGETQYF. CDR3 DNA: TGCGCCAGCAGCTTGTGGGGGGGCGAAGGAGAGACCCAGTACTTC.

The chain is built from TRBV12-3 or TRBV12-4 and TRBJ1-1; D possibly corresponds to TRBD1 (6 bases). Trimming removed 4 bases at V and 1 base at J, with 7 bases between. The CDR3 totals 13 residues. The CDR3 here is CASSSRGNTEAFF. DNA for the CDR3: TGTGCCAGCAGTTCCAGGGGGAACACTGAAGCTTTCTTT.

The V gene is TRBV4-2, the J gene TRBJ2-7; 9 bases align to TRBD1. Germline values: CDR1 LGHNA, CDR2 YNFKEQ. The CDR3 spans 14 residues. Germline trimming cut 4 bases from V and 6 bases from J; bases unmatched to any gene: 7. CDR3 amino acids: CASSRGEQGAEQYF. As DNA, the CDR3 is TGTGCCAGCAGCCGAGGCGAACAGGGGGCCGAGCAGTACTTC.

The chain's CDR3 is CASSRDLAGVPDTQYF. As DNA, the CDR3 is TGTGCCAGCAGCCGGGACCTAGCGGGGGTGCCAGATACCCAGTACTTC. The V call is TRBV5-5, the J call TRBJ2-5; 10 nucleotides align to TRBD2. Germline values: CDR1 SGHKS, CDR2 YYEKEE (reference sequence). With V trimmed by 4 bases and J by 8 bases, 14 bases remained unmatched. The CDR3 runs 16 residues. Looking up the rest from reference TRBV5-5 and TRBJ2-5 gives the full variable domain: DAGVTQSPTHLIKTRGQQVTLRCSPISGHKSVSWYQQVLGQGPQFIFQYYEKEERGRGNFPDRFSARQFPNYSSELNVNALLLGDSALYLCASSRDLAGVPDTQYFGPGTRLLVL.

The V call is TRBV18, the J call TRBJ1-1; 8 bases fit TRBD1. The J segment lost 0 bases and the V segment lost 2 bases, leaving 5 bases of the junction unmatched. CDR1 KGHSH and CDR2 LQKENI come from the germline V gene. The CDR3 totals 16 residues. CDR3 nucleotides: TGTGCCAGCTCACCATCTCGACAGGGGATGAACACTGAAGCTTTCTTT. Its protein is CASSPSRQGMNTEAFF.

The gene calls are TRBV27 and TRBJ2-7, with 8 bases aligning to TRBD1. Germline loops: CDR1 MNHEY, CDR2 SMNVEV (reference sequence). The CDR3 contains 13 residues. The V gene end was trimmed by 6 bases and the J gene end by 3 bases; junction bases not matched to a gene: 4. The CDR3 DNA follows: TGTGCCAGCAGACTCGGACAGGGCTACGAGCAGTACTTC. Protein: CASRLGQGYEQYF.